These T cell receptor beta chains were read from a single sample in a study of human thymus T cells. Libraries were prepared by immunoSEQ multiplex PCR; TCRdb keeps only in-frame clonotypes and omits some of them. Of roughly 130,000 clones listed, about 93% were seen once; the top ten hold around 0.025%. Sequencing input: thymus tissue. These receptors were taken from a boy in the first two years of life with a congenital heart defect but otherwise immunologically healthy. Both conserved end residues are part of each CDR3. Fields, in order: V gene, clone size, J gene, D gene, CDR3 DNA, CDR3 protein. D genes are given only for firm matches. The size entry is marked missing in some rows and otherwise reads once, few, many or a size class.

>TRBV5-1|NA|TRBJ1-4|NA
TGCGCCAGCAGCGGTCTACCCGGGACAACTAATGAAAAACTGTTTTTT
CASSGLPGTTNEKLFF
>TRBV11-3|once|TRBJ2-2|NA
TGTGCCAGCAGCGCGTACTCCAGAAACACCGGGGAGCTGTTTTTT
CASSAYSRNTGELFF
>TRBV4-3|NA|TRBJ1-2|NA
TGCGCCAGCAGCCACCTACCCCGAGGACAGCCCTATGGCTACACCTTC
CASSHLPRGQPYGYTF
>TRBV9|once|TRBJ2-1|NA
TGTGCCAGCAGCGTAGGTCGGGACAATGAGCAGTTCTTC
CASSVGRDNEQFF
>TRBV6-4|NA|TRBJ2-7|NA
TGTGCCAGCAGTCAGGGATCTCCGACCTACGAGCAGTACTTC
CASSQGSPTYEQYF
>TRBV4-3|NA|TRBJ1-2|NA
TGCGCCAGCAGCCAAAGGTCGAGGATCGGCTACACCTTC
CASSQRSRIGYTF
>TRBV5-4|NA|TRBJ2-1|TRBD2
TGTGCCAGCAGCTTGATTAGCGGGGGGGCCAACAATGAGCAGTTCTTC
CASSLISGGANNEQFF
>TRBV12-5|NA|TRBJ1-1|NA
TGTGCTAGTGGTTTCCCCTCGGGACTTGCCAACACTGAAGCTTTCTTT
CASGFPSGLANTEAFF
>TRBV4-1|NA|TRBJ1-1|NA
TGCGCCAGCAGCCAAGATCCCCGGGGGGCTGTGGGCACTGAAGCTTTCTTT
CASSQDPRGAVGTEAFF
>TRBV14|NA|TRBJ2-7|NA
TGTGCCAGCAGTCTCAGGACAGCGACCTACGAGCAGTACTTC
CASSLRTATYEQYF
>TRBV28|NA|TRBJ1-3|NA
TGTGCCAGCAGTTTGTCGGCCTCTGGAAACACCATATATTTT
CASSLSASGNTIYF
>TRBV5-1|NA|TRBJ1-1|NA
TGCGCCAGCAGCCCCCAGGGAATGGTTGAAGCTTTCTTT
CASSPQGMVEAFF
>TRBV6-6|NA|TRBJ1-3|TRBD1
TGTGCCAGCAGCTCGGACAGGGAACTTGGAAACACCATATATTTT
CASSSDRELGNTIYF
>TRBV28|NA|TRBJ2-7|NA
TGTGCCAGTTCCCCTCGGGCGGTGGCCTACGAGCAGTACTTC
CASSPRAVAYEQYF
>TRBV19|NA|TRBJ1-2|TRBD1
TGTGCCAGTAGACCGACAGGGCTGCTTGGCTACACCTTC
CASRPTGLLGYTF
>TRBV7-2|NA|TRBJ2-1|TRBD2
TGTGCCAGCAGTTCGACGGCGGGGGAGATCTACAATGAGCAGTTCTTC
CASSSTAGEIYNEQFF
>TRBV28|NA|TRBJ1-6|NA
TGTGCCAGCAGTTTCTCCCCGAGGAGGCGCGTTAATTCACCCCTCCACTTT
CASSFSPRRRVNSPLHF
>TRBV18|NA|TRBJ2-4|NA
TGTGCCAGCTCACCCGGTGATGGGGCCAAAAACATTCAGTACTTC
CASSPGDGAKNIQYF
>TRBV27|NA|TRBJ2-7|NA
TGTGCCAGCAGTCCGACCTCCTATCCGGGACCCCAGTCCTACGAGCAGTACTTC
CASSPTSYPGPQSYEQYF
>TRBV14|NA|TRBJ2-6|TRBD2
TGTGCCAGCAGCCAAGATTTGCGGGGGACTGGGGCCAACGTCCTGACTTTC
CASSQDLRGTGANVLTF
>TRBV28|NA|TRBJ1-1|TRBD1
TGTGCCAGCAGTGCACCTCGGGACAGGAACACTGAAGCTTTCTTT
CASSAPRDRNTEAFF
>TRBV5-5|once|TRBJ1-1|TRBD1
TGTGCCAGCAGCTTGACCGAAAGGACAGGGACAGACACTGAAGCTTTCTTT
CASSLTERTGTDTEAFF
>TRBV4-3|NA|TRBJ1-2|NA
TGCGCCAGCAGCCAAGATCTGGCAGGGGAAAACTATGGCTACACCTTC
CASSQDLAGENYGYTF
>TRBV4-3|NA|TRBJ1-2|TRBD1
TGCGCCAGCAGCCAAGATCGACAGGGAGTAGGCGGCGGCTACACCTTC
CASSQDRQGVGGGYTF
>TRBV13|NA|TRBJ2-7|NA
TGTGCCAGCAGCTTCCCAGGGGTCGAGCAGTACTTC
CASSFPGVEQYF
>TRBV27|NA|TRBJ1-5|NA
TGTGCCAGCAGGGATCAGCCCCAGCATTTT
CASRDQPQHF
>TRBV2|NA|TRBJ1-2|NA
TGTGCCAGCAGTGCGGAGGGCTACACCTTC
CASSAEGYTF
>TRBV7-2|NA|TRBJ1-2|TRBD1
TGTGCCAGCAGCGATCGGGGACAGGGGGCTAAAGGCTACACCTTC
CASSDRGQGAKGYTF
>TRBV10-1|NA|TRBJ1-2|TRBD1
TGCGCCAGCAGTGAGGAAGGGACAGGGCAAGGCTACACCTTC
CASSEEGTGQGYTF
>TRBV5-1|once|TRBJ1-4|NA
TGCGCCAGCAGCTTGAAGACTCCCTCTTTAATCCCTAATGAAAAACTGTTTTTT
CASSLKTPSLIPNEKLFF
>TRBV18|NA|TRBJ2-5|NA
TGTGCCAGCTCAAAGACTACCGATCAAGAGACCCAGTACTTC
CASSKTTDQETQYF
>TRBV4-1|NA|TRBJ1-2|TRBD1
TGCGCCAGCAGCCAAGGCGCAGGGGACAGGAATGGCTACACCTTC
CASSQGAGDRNGYTF
>TRBV10-2|NA|TRBJ1-3|NA
TGCGCCAGGCTCGGGACACAGCGCAACACCATATATTTT
CARLGTQRNTIYF
>TRBV11-2|NA|TRBJ2-7|NA
TGTGCCAGCAGCTTAGCCCTGCCAGATACCAGTACCTACGAGCAGTACTTC
CASSLALPDTSTYEQYF
>TRBV7-2|NA|TRBJ2-5|NA
TGTGCCAGCAGCTTAGCGGGGCGGCCACAAGAGACCCAGTACTTC
CASSLAGRPQETQYF
>TRBV7-9|once|TRBJ2-5|NA
TGTGCCAGCGCAAGGACAGATTACAGACAAGAGACCCAGTACTTC
CASARTDYRQETQYF
>TRBV4-3|NA|TRBJ2-1|TRBD2
TGCGCCAGCAGCCAAGATTCGCGGGAGGGGAGGACCTACAATGAGCAGTTCTTC
CASSQDSREGRTYNEQFF
>TRBV28|NA|TRBJ2-7|NA
TGTGCCAGCAGGCCGGCCCACATGGTGAAGTACGAGCAGTACTTC
CASRPAHMVKYEQYF
>TRBV5-6|NA|TRBJ2-5|NA
TGTGCCAGCAGCTTGCCCTCGGGGGAGACCCAGTACTTC
CASSLPSGETQYF
>TRBV7-9|NA|TRBJ1-1|NA
TGTGCCAGCAGCCCCGTCAGCCCTGAAGCTTTCTTT
CASSPVSPEAFF
>TRBV27|NA|TRBJ2-3|TRBD2
TGTGCCAGCAGCCCCCGTGGGTGGGGGGGGGACACAGATACGCAGTATTTT
CASSPRGWGGDTDTQYF
>TRBV5-4|NA|TRBJ2-3|TRBD2
TGTGCCAGCAGCTTGGCCGGGACTAGCGGGGATATGAGCACAGATACGCAGTATTTT
CASSLAGTSGDMSTDTQYF
>TRBV28|NA|TRBJ1-3|NA
TGTGCCAGCAGTTTAGGGCAGGGAACCACCATATATTTT
CASSLGQGTTIYF
>TRBV6-1|NA|TRBJ1-1|TRBD1
TGTGCCAGCAGTGAAGCCTACCCTAGGGGGCGGGATGCTTTCTTT
CASSEAYPRGRDAFF
>TRBV11-3|NA|TRBJ2-3|TRBD2
TGTGCCAGCAGCTCCTTTTTGGGGGGGTACACAGATACGCAGTATTTT
CASSSFLGGYTDTQYF
>TRBV7-6|NA|TRBJ2-5|TRBD1
TGTGCCAGCAGTCTGACAGGGTACCAAGAGACCCAGTACTTC
CASSLTGYQETQYF
>TRBV4-1|NA|TRBJ1-6|NA
TGCGCCAGCAGCCAAGGACGGGGACAATCCCACTCTCGAAATAATTCACCCCTCCACTTT
CASSQGRGQSHSRNNSPLHF
>TRBV5-1|NA|TRBJ2-3|NA
TGCGCCAGCAGCTTCGATCAGGTTCCAGATACGCAGTATTTT
CASSFDQVPDTQYF
>TRBV12-5|NA|TRBJ2-5|NA
TGTGCTAGTGGTCCGTGGGAGACCCAGTACTTC
CASGPWETQYF
>TRBV19|NA|TRBJ1-5|TRBD1
TGTGCCAGTCACAGGGGGCAGACCAATCAGCCCCAGCATTTT
CASHRGQTNQPQHF
>TRBV7-2|NA|TRBJ2-2|TRBD2
TGTGCCAGCAGCCGTAGCGGGGGGGCGGACACCGGGGAGCTGTTTTTT
CASSRSGGADTGELFF
>TRBV4-2|NA|TRBJ2-7|NA
TGTGCCAGCAGCCAAGGGGGAGGTAAGAACGAGCAGTACTTC
CASSQGGGKNEQYF
>TRBV6-1|few|TRBJ1-6|NA
TGTGCCAGCAGTGAAGGGACGGTTCCTTATAATTCACCCCTCCACTTT
CASSEGTVPYNSPLHF
>TRBV4-1|NA|TRBJ2-7|TRBD1
TGCGCCAGCAGCCACCCCTTGGGGGACAGCTTCTCCTACGAGCAGTACTTC
CASSHPLGDSFSYEQYF
>TRBV20-1|NA|TRBJ1-2|NA
TGCAGTGCTAGCCAGGGTGTAGGCTACACCTTC
CSASQGVGYTF